Shown below are 18 T cell receptor beta chains from a single sample sequenced in a study of T cell responses to AZD1222 COVID-19 vaccine. Assay: immunoSEQ multiplex PCR; the TCRdb copy retains only in-frame clones and omits some. The sample lists nearly 90,000 clones, 89% occurring once. The material was peripheral blood, obtained 28 days after the second AZD1222 dose. Receptors originate from an adult who received the AZD1222 COVID-19 vaccine.

This clone has just a few counts. This chain links TRBV30 with TRBJ1-5; TRBD1 matches 7 bases. The CDR3 totals 15 residues. CDR1 GTSNPN and CDR2 SVGIG come from the germline V gene (reference sequence). The V and J ends lost 1 base and 6 bases, in that order; junction bases with no gene match: 9. The CDR3, as DNA: TGTGCCTGGAGTGCTTTCCAGACAGGGACTCAGCCCCAGCATTTT. Residues: CAWSAFQTGTQPQHF.

A word on this clone: A read error may produce the germline difference seen at one junction end. This sequence joins TRBV7-2 and TRBJ1-1; D not certain. Germline V gene sequence: CDR1 SGHTA, CDR2 FQGNSA. The CDR3 is made up of 13 amino acids. The CDR3 DNA reads as TGTGCCAGCGGCTTGAGGATGAACACTGAAGCTTTCTTT. Encoded protein: CASGLRMNTEAFF.

The V and J genes are TRBV11-3 and TRBJ2-4; TRBD1 aligns across 9 bases. Germline CDR1 SGHNT, CDR2 YENEEA. V trimming: 2 bases; J trimming: 6 bases; junction bases outside the gene matches: 8. This CDR3 has 16 amino acids. The CDR3: CASSLQDRGYANIQYF. In DNA, the CDR3 is TGTGCCAGCAGCTTACAGGACAGGGGATATGCAAACATTCAGTACTTC.

The chain has TRBV9 and TRBJ1-4; D might be TRBD1 (5 bases). With 2 bases removed from V and 5 bases from J, the gap between germline ends came to 16 bases. Germline V gene data show CDR1 as SGDLS and CDR2 as YYNGEE. The CDR3 runs to 16 residues. The CDR3 DNA reads TGTGCCAGCAGCGTCAGAGACGGGACCAGAAATGAAAAACTGTTTTTT. Translation gives CASSVRDGTRNEKLFF.

The chain recombines TRBV2 with TRBJ1-6; TRBD1 matches 7 bases. V shed 11 bases and J 10 bases; nucleotides not matched to a gene: 11. This CDR3 has 13 residues. Germline CDR1 reads SNHLY; CDR2 reads FYNNEI. CDR3 protein: CASHPQGGSPLHF. The CDR3 region has the DNA TGTGCCTCCCACCCCCAGGGGGGGTCACCCCTCCACTTT. Drawing the rest from reference TRBV2 and TRBJ1-6, the complete variable domain is EPEVTQTPSHQVTQMGQEVILRCVPISNHLYFYWYRQILGQKVEFLVSFYNNEISEKSEIFDDQFSVERPDGSNFTLKIRSTKLEDSAMYFCASHPQGGSPLHFGNGTRLTVT.

This chain uses TRBV6-1 with TRBJ1-2; 8 bases agree with TRBD1. The V gene end was trimmed by 2 bases and the J gene end by 5 bases; junction bases not matched to a gene: 1. The CDR3 consists of 13 residues. CDR1 MNHNS and CDR2 SASEGT come from the germline V gene. The CDR3 loop is CASSETGGYGYTF. DNA for the CDR3: TGTGCCAGCAGTGAAACAGGGGGATATGGCTACACCTTC.

CDR3: CASSLPGATYGYTF. DNA for the CDR3: TGTGCCAGCAGTTTACCGGGGGCGACCTATGGCTACACCTTC. The chain uses TRBV28 and TRBJ1-2; D may be TRBD1 (6 bases). CDR1 is MDHEN, CDR2 SYDVKM, per germline. This CDR3 contains 14 residues. V gave up 2 bases and J gave up 4 bases, with 11 bases separating them.

The genes are TRBV19 and TRBJ1-1, with D maybe TRBD1 (5 bases). The CDR3 extends over 16 amino acids. Deletions cut 3 bases from V and 1 base from J, with 15 bases between. Germline loops: CDR1 LNHDA, CDR2 SQIVND (reference sequence). In DNA form, the CDR3 reads TGTGCCAGTAGTATGAAGATTGGGGGAGGGAACACTGAAGCTTTCTTT. It encodes CASSMKIGGGNTEAFF.

About this clone itself: It is unclear where the CDR3 begins or ends on the DNA, so no DNA is shown, and the CDR3 is as TCRdb lists it. This rearrangement joins TRBV5-1 to TRBJ2-2; the table's D call, TRBD2, has no DNA check behind it. Germline values: CDR1 SGHRS, CDR2 YFSETQ. The CDR3 is 18 amino acids in total, end residues counted. The CDR3 here is CASSLGRRGRMTFGELFF.

The chain employs TRBV5-1 and TRBJ1-2; D unclear. V was pared by 0 bases and J by 0 bases, with 9 bases between. The CDR3 length is 15 residues. The V gene's germline CDR1 is SGHRS and CDR2 YFSETQ. The CDR3 region is CASSLDGPANYGYTF. DNA of the CDR3: TGCGCCAGCAGCTTGGACGGGCCCGCTAACTATGGCTACACCTTC. Supplemented by reference TRBV5-1 and TRBJ1-2, the full variable domain reads KAGVTQTPRYLIKTRGQQVTLSCSPISGHRSVSWYQQTPGQGLQFLFEYFSETQRNKGNFPGRFSGRQFSNSRSEMNVSTLELGDSALYLCASSLDGPANYGYTFGSGTRLTVV.

As DNA, the CDR3 is TGTGCCAGCAGGTCGACTAGCGATTTCACAGATACGCAGTATTTT. This encodes CASRSTSDFTDTQYF. The chain uses TRBV2 and TRBJ2-3; 8 bases match TRBD2. This CDR3 comprises 15 residues. Germline V gene lookup returns CDR1 SNHLY and CDR2 FYNNEI. J lost 2 bases, V lost 6 bases, and 7 bases had no gene match.

V gene TRBV7-2 combines with J gene TRBJ1-4, with TRBD1 as a possible D gene (6 bases). V was pared by 0 bases and J by 4 bases, with 9 bases between. The CDR3 sequence is 15 residues long. In germline, CDR1 is SGHTA, CDR2 FQGNSA. For the CDR3, the DNA is TGTGCCAGCAGCTTAGCCGGGACAAGTAATGAAAAACTGTTTTTT. This encodes CASSLAGTSNEKLFF. Full variable domain (rest looked up from reference TRBV7-2 and TRBJ1-4): GAGVSQSPSNKVTEKGKDVELRCDPISGHTALYWYRQSLGQGLEFLIYFQGNSAPDKSGLPSDRFSAERTGGSVSTLTIQRTQQEDSAVYLCASSLAGTSNEKLFFGSGTQLSVL.

DNA for the CDR3: TGTGCCAGCAGCATCGACAGGGGGCCTCGTGAAGCTTTCTTT. Its protein product is CASSIDRGPREAFF. The genes are TRBV4-2 and TRBJ1-1; the match to TRBD1 covers 10 bases. Trimming cost V 5 bases and J 7 bases; bases outside gene matches: 7. There are 14 residues in the CDR3. CDR1 is LGHNA and CDR2 is YNFKEQ in the germline V gene.

The chain couples TRBV5-1 to TRBJ2-2; 15 bases map to TRBD2. J was trimmed by 1 base and V by 4 bases; bases with no gene match: 5. The CDR3 extends over 18 amino acids. Germline V lookup: CDR1 SGHRS, CDR2 YFSETQ. The DNA for the CDR3 is TGCGCCAGCAGCGGGACTAGCGGGGGGCTGAGGAACACCGGGGAGCTGTTTTTT. Translation: CASSGTSGGLRNTGELFF.

The J gene is TRBJ2-7, the V gene TRBV9; possibly TRBD1 for D (5 bases). This CDR3 comprises 13 residues. V was pared by 4 bases and J by 2 bases, with 10 bases between. CDR1 is SGDLS and CDR2 is YYNGEE in the germline V gene. The CDR3 spells CASSTDIPYEQYF. The CDR3 bases are TGTGCCAGCAGCACGGACATACCCTACGAGCAGTACTTC.

V and J are TRBV27 and TRBJ2-7, with 7 bases fitting TRBD2. The CDR3 length is 15 residues. Per the germline V gene, CDR1 is MNHEY and CDR2 is SMNVEV (reference sequence). The J segment lost 6 bases and the V segment lost 9 bases, leaving 17 bases of the junction unmatched. CDR3: CASCAAGAAGFEQYF. The CDR3 bases are TGTGCCAGTTGCGCGGCAGGAGCAGCGGGGTTCGAGCAGTACTTC.

The rearrangement links TRBV7-9 to TRBJ2-3; D is unresolved. The germline CDR1 and CDR2 sequences are SEHNR and FQNEAQ (reference sequence). CDR3 length: 16 residues. V was trimmed by 5 bases and J by 4 bases, leaving 19 bases between them. CDR3 sequence (DNA): TGTGCCAGCAGCCCCTTGGGCGGCGGTTCAGCAGATACGCAGTATTTT. It is translated as CASSPLGGGSADTQYF.

As to this clone: At one end the junction does not follow the germline gene, possibly because of a read error. The rearrangement links TRBV28 to TRBJ1-2; D remains ambiguous. Germline-derived CDR1 and CDR2 are MDHEN and SYDVKM. The CDR3 runs 15 residues. CDR3 bases: TGTGCCAGCAGACCATCCGGGTCACTCCGCATGTCGCCTCACTTC. Protein sequence: CASRPSGSLRMSPHF.